These 21 T cell receptor beta chains came from one sample sequenced in a study of CD8+ T cells in alopecia areata. Stated treatment: oral pan-JAK inhibitor, 5-10 mg twice daily. After isolation, RNA underwent reverse transcription to generate cDNA as the sequencing template. Profiling relied on immunoSEQ multiplex PCR, and the TCRdb table lists in-frame clones only, not all of them. Of roughly 250,000 clones in the sample, about three fifths are singletons; the top ten hold 0.9% to 0.95%. This material consisted of CD4+ T cells sorted from blood, taken around week 53, from a patient treated with tofacitinib. All receptors come from a human donor with alopecia areata.

V usage is TRBV20-1 and J usage is TRBJ2-1; the D is unclear. This CDR3 region has 10 residues. Trimming removed 5 bases from V and 7 bases from J, with 6 bases in between. CDR1 DFQATT and CDR2 SNEGSKA come from the germline V gene (reference sequence). The CDR3, as DNA: TGCAGTGCTCGTCAGAATGAGCAGTTCTTC. This encodes CSARQNEQFF.

The chain joins TRBV6-1 to TRBJ1-6; TRBD1 is a possible D gene (6 bases). V was cut by 6 bases and J by 10 bases, with 19 bases left in between. Germline CDR1 and CDR2: MNHNS and SASEGT. The CDR3 loop spans 15 amino acids. The DNA of the CDR3 is TGTGCCAGCAGACCTCCGCGGGGGCAGTACTCACCCCTCCACTTT. It specifies CASRPPRGQYSPLHF.

This chain connects TRBV30 to TRBJ2-7, with 11 bases that match TRBD1. There are 14 residues in the CDR3. V lost 1 base and J lost 6; bases outside the gene matches: 5. The germline CDR1 and CDR2 sequences are GTSNPN and SVGIG (reference sequence). CDR3 in amino acids: CAWSASGTGGEQYF. DNA for the CDR3: TGTGCCTGGAGTGCCTCCGGGACAGGGGGCGAGCAGTACTTC.

This sequence joins TRBV30 and TRBJ2-1; TRBD1 matches at 7 bases. CDR1 and CDR2 from the germline V gene are GTSNPN and SVGIG (reference sequence). The junction had 9 bases not matched to a gene; V was cut back by 2 bases and J by 8 bases. The CDR3 totals 14 residues. The CDR3 nucleotides are TGTGCCTGGAGTCTCGGCAGGGACAGCGATGAGCAGTTCTTC. Translation gives CAWSLGRDSDEQFF.

This chain joins TRBV30 and TRBJ2-2; TRBD2 is a possible D gene (5 bases). The length of the CDR3 is 14 residues. Trimming removed 6 bases from V and 1 base from J, with 12 bases in between. Germline V gives CDR1 GTSNPN, CDR2 SVGIG (reference sequence). The chain's CDR3 is CACTRAGNTGELFF. In DNA, the CDR3 is TGTGCCTGCACGCGGGCTGGGAACACCGGGGAGCTGTTTTTT.

There are a few counts of this clone. The sample has other DNA sequences that encode this CDR3 too. This chain uses TRBV10-3 with TRBJ2-7; D is undetermined. CDR1 and CDR2 (germline): ENHRY, SYGVKD. Trimming left V 8 bases short and J 2 bases short, with 7 bases between. The CDR3 sequence is 11 residues long. CDR3 region: CAISETYEQYF. CDR3 sequence (DNA): TGTGCCATCTCGGAGACCTACGAGCAGTACTTC.

This chain joins TRBV7-3 and TRBJ2-2; D is ambiguous. CDR1 is SGHTA and CDR2 is FQGTGA in the germline V gene. The CDR3 runs 15 residues. Trimming left V 3 bases short and J 2 bases short, with 10 bases between. CDR3 nucleotide sequence: TGTGCCAGCAGCTTCAGACCGACAAACACCGGGGAGCTGTTTTTT. Amino acids: CASSFRPTNTGELFF.

The chain has TRBV10-3 and TRBJ2-5, with 11 bases identical to TRBD1. The germline CDR1 and CDR2 sequences are ENHRY and SYGVKD. Trimming took 6 bases from V and 1 from J; bases not matched to a gene: 4. This CDR3 spans 15 amino acids. The CDR3: CAIRGQGAFQETQYF. The CDR3 nucleotides read TGTGCCATCAGAGGACAGGGGGCTTTCCAAGAGACCCAGTACTTC.

The chain joins TRBV11-2 to TRBJ2-5, with a possible D match to TRBD1 (6 bases). Trimming stripped 6 bases from V and 3 bases from J, with 11 bases between. This CDR3 has 13 amino acids. The germline V gene encodes CDR1 SGHAT and CDR2 FQNNGV. DNA of the CDR3: TGTGCCAGCAGTCAAACAGGGAAAGAGACCCAGTACTTC. Its translation is CASSQTGKETQYF.

V and J are TRBV27 and TRBJ1-2; 9 bases line up with TRBD1. The CDR3 extends over 16 amino acids. The trim removed 6 bases at V and 5 bases at J, leaving 13 bases unmatched. In germline, CDR1 is MNHEY, CDR2 SMNVEV (reference sequence). This chain's CDR3 is CASSLSATGGDYGYTF. The CDR3, as DNA: TGTGCCAGCAGCCTGTCCGCAACAGGGGGCGATTATGGCTACACCTTC.

This chain connects TRBV5-1 to TRBJ2-7; tentatively, D is TRBD2 (7 bases). CDR1 SGHRS and CDR2 YFSETQ come from the germline V gene. V lost 3 bases and J lost 6, with 16 bases in between. This CDR3 region has 14 residues. The CDR3 DNA reads TGCGCCAGCAGCTGGCGGGGGCAGGGAGGCGAGCAGTACTTC. Residues: CASSWRGQGGEQYF.

This clone was detected a few times. This chain uses TRBV10-1 with TRBJ2-2, with D unclear. Trimming took off 6 bases at V and 4 bases at J, with 9 bases between the two ends. Germline CDR1 WNHNN, CDR2 SYGVQD (reference sequence). The CDR3 runs 13 residues. The DNA of the CDR3 is TGCGCCAGCAGCATTCGCGGCACCGGGGAGCTGTTTTTT. This gives the protein CASSIRGTGELFF.

This sequence joins TRBV2 and TRBJ2-5; D is unresolved. V was cut by 5 bases and J by 4 bases, with 14 bases left in between. The CDR3 has 14 amino acids. Germline assignment: CDR1 SNHLY and CDR2 FYNNEI. CDR3 sequence reads: CASSWQEATETQYF. CDR3 in DNA: TGTGCCAGCAGTTGGCAGGAAGCCACAGAGACCCAGTACTTC.

This clone was seen a few times. The rearrangement links TRBV29-1 to TRBJ2-7; D not certain. V was trimmed by 3 bases and J by 6 bases, leaving 21 bases between them. The CDR3 contains 15 residues. Per germline, CDR1 SQVTM and CDR2 ANQGSEA. As DNA, the CDR3 is TGCAGCGTTGAGAGGAAGGCAGGTGGGGTCGGCGAGCAGTACTTC. It encodes CSVERKAGGVGEQYF.

The CDR3 DNA follows: TGTGCCAGCAGTTTACAACGGGCGAATAATTCACCCCTCCACTTT. Protein: CASSLQRANNSPLHF. The chain employs TRBV27 and TRBJ1-6; the D is unclear. Germline V gives CDR1 MNHEY, CDR2 SMNVEV (reference sequence). The CDR3 sequence is 15 residues long. Between the trimmed V and J ends, which lost 2 bases and 5 bases, there was a span of 10 bases.

This chain connects TRBV7-8 to TRBJ2-1; TRBD2 matches 10 bases. V lost 5 bases, J lost 0 bases, and 7 bases stayed unmatched. The germline V gene has CDR1 SGHVS and CDR2 FQNEAQ. This CDR3 contains 17 residues. CDR3 protein: CASSPALAGDSYNEQFF. DNA of the CDR3: TGTGCCAGCAGCCCCGCGCTAGCGGGGGACTCCTACAATGAGCAGTTCTTC.

The chain employs TRBV6-5 and TRBJ2-7; TRBD1 matches 10 bases. Germline-derived CDR1 and CDR2 are MNHEY and SVGAGI. This CDR3 has 14 residues. J lost 7 bases, V lost 5 bases, and 8 bases had no gene match. The CDR3: CASSRDRGLGEQYF. The DNA for the CDR3 is TGTGCCAGCAGTCGGGACAGGGGTTTGGGGGAGCAGTACTTC.

The V call is TRBV5-4, the J call TRBJ1-2, with D possibly being TRBD1 (5 bases). Trimming cost V 0 bases and J 4 bases, with 10 bases left between them. The CDR3 has 14 amino acids. CDR1 is SGHNT and CDR2 is YYREEE in the germline V gene (reference sequence). CDR3 nucleotides: TGTGCCAGCAGCTTGGGTGGGACCGGCTATGGCTACACCTTC. Protein: CASSLGGTGYGYTF.

In this sample, this clone turned up a few times. This chain connects TRBV6-6 to TRBJ2-7; D gene ambiguous. Trimming shortened V by 0 bases and J by 0 bases, and 9 bases separated the two germline ends. The CDR3 sequence is 15 residues long. Germline V lookup: CDR1 MNHNY, CDR2 SVGAGI (reference sequence). CDR3 nucleotides: TGTGCCAGCAGTTACTCGAAGGCACTCTCCTACGAGCAGTACTTC. The encoded protein is CASSYSKALSYEQYF.

The genes are TRBV9 and TRBJ2-2; D uncertain. Trimming took 2 bases from V and 5 from J, leaving 10 bases between them. CDR3 length: 14 residues. The germline V gene has CDR1 SGDLS and CDR2 YYNGEE. The CDR3 DNA sequence: TGTGCCAGCAGCGTTATGGCGGAAACCGGGGAGCTGTTTTTT. Its protein is CASSVMAETGELFF. The full variable domain, completed using reference TRBV9 and TRBJ2-2, is DSGVTQTPKHLITATGQRVTLRCSPRSGDLSVYWYQQSLDQGLQFLIQYYNGEERAKGNILERFSAQQFPDLHSELNLSSLELGDSALYFCASSVMAETGELFFGEGSRLTVL.

V gene TRBV7-3 combines with J gene TRBJ1-2; D not certain. CDR3 length equals 12 residues. Germline lookup yields CDR1 SGHTA and CDR2 FQGTGA. V was cut by 0 bases and J by 7 bases, with 6 bases left in between. CDR3 DNA sequence: TGTGCCAGCAGCTTAACGGGGTTTGGCTACACCTTC. This gives the protein CASSLTGFGYTF.